This T cell receptor beta chain derives from a study of T-cell reconstitution after alpha-beta-depleted transplantation in children. Points from the study as a whole: At the one-year point after transplant, T-cell counts and TCRbeta diversity were found to come mostly from T cells that had been newly produced. The study traced high day-60 TCRbeta diversity in some patients to surviving recipient T cells and thymic progenitors.

TCRbeta library construction was performed incorporating unique molecular identifiers. TCRdb reprocessed the PCR reads via MiXCR and lists one record per CDR3 protein. This sample yields 200,000 to 250,000 distinct CDR3 sequences, of which around 9.9% are seen a single time; roughly 27% belongs to the top ten. The CDR3 has 14 amino acids. Per the germline V gene, CDR1 is MNHEY and CDR2 is SVGAGI. Trimming removed 2 bases at V and 1 base at J, with 8 bases between. This clonotype was recorded at least ten times. Its antigen is currently unknown. This receptor was taken from a child under two years old with acute myeloid leukemia, due to receive a stem cell transplant. V usage is TRBV6-5 and J usage is TRBJ1-1, with no clear D. The input for sequencing was PBMCs, taken before TCRalphabeta/CD19-depleted stem cell transplant. The CDR3 DNA follows: TGTGCCAGCAGTTACCTCAGCGAGAACACTGAAGCTTTCTTT. It yields the protein CASSYLSENTEAFF.